These 12 T cell receptor beta chains were sequenced from one sample in a study of blood T cell repertoires in COVID-19. Sequenced by immunoSEQ multiplex PCR; TCRdb stores in-frame clones only, minus some. The repertoire holds almost 250,000 clones, with 85% to 90% as singletons. Sequenced: PBMCs or T cells enriched from blood (not recorded which). These receptors were taken from a woman aged 50 to 60 who had recovered from COVID-19.

The chain is built from TRBV5-5 and TRBJ2-3; 10 positions match TRBD2. Germline V lookup: CDR1 SGHKS, CDR2 YYEKEE (reference sequence). V shed 2 bases, J shed 4 bases, and the junction held 16 bases outside the gene matches. The CDR3 is 19 residues long. The CDR3 region has the DNA TGTGCCAGCAGCTTTCTGCTAGCGGGAGAACCGGGACTCCCAGATACGCAGTATTTT. Translating it yields CASSFLLAGEPGLPDTQYF.

The gene calls are TRBV18 and TRBJ2-3, with D possibly matching TRBD2 (5 bases). The germline V and J ends were trimmed by 5 bases and 4 bases, with 7 bases remaining between them. The germline gives CDR1 KGHSH, CDR2 LQKENI. CDR3 length equals 12 residues. CDR3 bases: TGTGCCAGCTCAGAGGGTGCAGATACGCAGTATTTT. It translates to CASSEGADTQYF.

This rearrangement joins TRBV3-1 (or the pseudogene TRBV3-2) to TRBJ2-4; 7 nucleotides line up with TRBD1. Per germline, CDR1 LGHDT and CDR2 YNNKEL (reference sequence). The J segment lost 6 bases and the V segment lost 2 bases, leaving 7 bases of the junction unmatched. The CDR3 covers 15 residues. The CDR3 sequence is CASSQNRDSANIQYF. The CDR3 nucleotides are TGTGCCAGCAGCCAAAACCGGGACAGTGCAAACATTCAGTACTTC.

The chain links TRBV28 to TRBJ1-2; 9 bases line up with TRBD1. Germline-derived CDR1 and CDR2 are MDHEN and SYDVKM. After removal of 5 bases from V and 8 bases from J, the junction contained 6 bases not matched to a gene. This CDR3 comprises 13 residues. The CDR3 sequence: CASSPGTGIGYTF. In nucleotides, the CDR3 is TGTGCCAGCAGTCCCGGGACAGGGATCGGCTACACCTTC.

The rearrangement joins TRBV20-1 to TRBJ1-4, with TRBD1 identical over 9 bases. Germline lookup yields CDR1 DFQATT and CDR2 SNEGSKA (reference sequence). The CDR3 has 11 residues. V dropped 7 bases and J dropped 10; count of bases not matched to a gene: 4. CDR3 loop: CSGATGGKLFF. CDR3 nucleotides: TGCAGTGGAGCGACAGGGGGAAAACTGTTTTTT.

The chain employs TRBV10-3 and TRBJ2-1, with 9 bases lining up with TRBD2. J gave up 0 bases and V 3 bases, and 0 bases lay outside the gene matches. This CDR3 spans 15 amino acids. Germline V gives CDR1 ENHRY, CDR2 SYGVKD. The CDR3 here is CAISELAGSYNEQFF. CDR3 DNA sequence: TGTGCCATCAGTGAACTAGCGGGCTCCTACAATGAGCAGTTCTTC.

The rearrangement joins TRBV6-2 or TRBV6-3 to TRBJ1-5; 9 bases fit TRBD1. Germline V gives CDR1 MNHEY, CDR2 SVGEGT. Trimming took 2 bases from V and 7 from J; bases not matched to a gene: 3. This CDR3 is built from 14 residues. The CDR3 DNA sequence: TGTGCCAGCAGTTACATAGGACAGGGGCAGCCCCAGCATTTT. The encoded protein is CASSYIGQGQPQHF.

The V gene is TRBV27, the J gene TRBJ2-2; perhaps TRBD1 as D (5 bases). This CDR3 is built from 12 residues. Trimming shortened V by 6 bases and J by 5 bases, and 7 bases separated the two germline ends. The germline V gene encodes CDR1 MNHEY and CDR2 SMNVEV (reference sequence). The CDR3 reads CASSRQTGELFF. In DNA, the CDR3 is TGTGCCAGCAGCCGACAGACCGGGGAGCTGTTTTTT.

The V gene is TRBV18, the J gene TRBJ2-7, with D uncertain. The CDR3 has 14 amino acids. Germline values: CDR1 KGHSH, CDR2 LQKENI. Trimming pared 6 bases from V and 0 bases from J, leaving 12 bases between. The CDR3 protein is CASSMRQSSYEQYF. The CDR3 nucleotides are TGTGCCAGCTCTATGAGGCAGAGCTCCTACGAGCAGTACTTC.

The chain has TRBV5-4 and TRBJ2-7; 7 bases agree with TRBD1. The CDR3 contains 15 residues. V lost 0 bases to trimming and J lost 2 bases; unmatched junction nucleotides: 5. Germline CDR1 SGHNT, CDR2 YYREEE (reference sequence). CDR3: CASSLETGQTYEQYF. CDR3 bases: TGTGCCAGCAGCTTGGAGACGGGACAGACCTACGAGCAGTACTTC.

The chain carries TRBV18 and TRBJ2-7; the match to TRBD1 covers 8 bases. This CDR3 is 14 amino acids long. In germline, CDR1 is KGHSH, CDR2 LQKENI. V lost 3 bases and J lost 4; bases outside the gene matches: 5. The CDR3 DNA reads TGTGCCAGCTCACCCGGACAGGGCTGGTACGAGCAGTACTTC. It codes for CASSPGQGWYEQYF.

V gene TRBV28 combines with J gene TRBJ2-1; TRBD2 is a possible D gene (6 bases). The length of the CDR3 is 11 residues. V shed 8 bases and J shed 4 bases, with 6 bases lying between them. CDR1 is MDHEN and CDR2 is SYDVKM in the germline V gene. CDR3 loop: CASRGYNEQFF. CDR3 nucleotide sequence: TGTGCCAGCCGGGGGTACAATGAGCAGTTCTTC. Full variable domain (rest looked up from reference TRBV28 and TRBJ2-1): DVKVTQSSRYLVKRTGEKVFLECVQDMDHENMFWYRQDPGLGLRLIYFSYDVKMKEKGDIPEGYSVSREKKERFSLILESASTNQTSMYLCASRGYNEQFFGPGTRLTVL.